The 5 T cell receptor beta chains given below trace back to one sample, sequenced in a study of cytomegalovirus exposure and HLA in healthy donors. Sequencing used immunoSEQ multiplex PCR; TCRdb keeps in-frame clones, though not all of them. The repertoire includes about 120,000 clones, about 84% of them detected once, and roughly 2% sits in the top ten. Material: PBMCs. The receptors stem from a woman aged 25 to 39 in good health and CMV-seronegative.

This clone was seen once. The V call is TRBV10-3, the J call TRBJ2-7; D perhaps matches TRBD2 (5 bases). There are 13 residues in the CDR3. V lost 2 bases to trimming and J lost 0 bases, with 5 bases between them. The germline V gene has CDR1 ENHRY and CDR2 SYGVKD. The CDR3: CAISEGLSYEQYF. Written as DNA, the CDR3 is TGTGCCATCAGTGAGGGACTCTCCTACGAGCAGTACTTC.

The chain employs TRBV11-2 and TRBJ2-1; D is perhaps TRBD2 (6 bases). The germline CDR1 and CDR2 sequences are SGHAT and FQNNGV. The CDR3 contains 15 residues. Deletions cut 4 bases from V and 1 base from J, with 11 bases between. This CDR3 reads CASSSLRGSYNEQFF. The CDR3 DNA sequence: TGTGCCAGCAGCTCCCTGCGGGGTTCCTACAATGAGCAGTTCTTC. The full variable domain, rest sourced from reference TRBV11-2 and TRBJ2-1, is EAGVAQSPRYKIIEKRQSVAFWCNPISGHATLYWYQQILGQGPKLLIQFQNNGVVDDSQLPKDRFSAERLKGVDSTLKIQPAKLEDSAVYLCASSSLRGSYNEQFFGPGTRLTVL.

This clone was counted between two and nine times. The chain is built from TRBV23-1 and TRBJ1-2; tentative D call: TRBD1 (5 bases). TRBV23-1 is an open reading frame whose function is uncertain. The V gene lost 2 bases and the J gene lost 6 bases, with 13 bases spanning the gap. The CDR3 contains 14 residues. CDR3 region: CASSQSSQGNGYTF. CDR3 sequence (DNA): TGCGCCAGCAGTCAAAGTAGCCAGGGAAATGGCTACACCTTC.

The CDR3, as DNA: TGTGCCAGTACCTCAGGACAGCGGGGCACCGGGGAGCTGTTTTTT. It encodes CASTSGQRGTGELFF. The V and J genes are TRBV19 and TRBJ2-2; possibly TRBD2 for D (7 bases). Trimming cost V 7 bases and J 4 bases, with 16 bases left between them. The CDR3 extends over 15 amino acids. Germline V gene data show CDR1 as LNHDA and CDR2 as SQIVND (reference sequence).

The chain combines TRBV5-1 with TRBJ1-1; 9 nucleotides line up with TRBD1. The V segment lost 0 bases and the J segment 1 base; nucleotides outside the gene matches: 4. CDR3 length equals 16 residues. The germline V gene encodes CDR1 SGHRS and CDR2 YFSETQ. The CDR3 protein is CASSLARTGANTEAFF. The CDR3, as DNA: TGCGCCAGCAGCTTGGCCCGGACAGGGGCGAACACTGAAGCTTTCTTT.